One sample yielded the 20 T cell receptor beta chains listed below, sequenced in a study of blood T cell repertoires in COVID-19. Measured with immunoSEQ multiplex PCR; TCRdb has only the in-frame clones, and not every one. The sample yields hundreds of thousands of clones, 70% to 90% seen once. Material for sequencing was PBMCs or T cells enriched from blood (not recorded which). The receptors here all came from a woman aged 18-29 years with acute COVID-19.

The rearrangement uses TRBV11-2 and TRBJ2-5; D may be TRBD1 (6 bases). Per the germline V gene, CDR1 is SGHAT and CDR2 is FQNNGV. The CDR3 covers 15 residues. Trimming shortened V by 3 bases and J by 2 bases, and 13 bases separated the two germline ends. CDR3 region: CASSFTGSSQETQYF. The CDR3 region has the DNA TGTGCCAGCAGCTTCACAGGGAGTTCACAAGAGACCCAGTACTTC.

The chain combines TRBV9 with TRBJ2-7; D possibly corresponds to TRBD2 (5 bases). Germline CDR1 is SGDLS and CDR2 is YYNGEE. Trimming cost V 3 bases and J 3 bases, with 13 bases left between them. The CDR3 covers 14 residues. This CDR3 is CASSAGLGNYEQYF. The DNA of the CDR3 is TGTGCCAGCAGCGCCGGACTGGGGAACTACGAGCAGTACTTC.

This chain uses TRBV15 with TRBJ1-6, with a weak D call TRBD1 (5 bases). V was trimmed by 5 bases and J by 8 bases, leaving 22 bases between them. Germline V gives CDR1 LNHNV, CDR2 YYDKDF (reference sequence). CDR3 size: 17 residues. CDR3: CATSEWGGEIPYSPLHF. The CDR3 coding sequence is TGTGCCACCAGCGAATGGGGGGGGGAGATTCCCTATTCACCCCTCCACTTT.

Concerning this clone itself: Other DNA variants within this sample encode the same CDR3. The gene calls are TRBV4-1 and TRBJ1-5; D is unclear. This CDR3 comprises 13 residues. Germline CDR1 MGHRA, CDR2 YSYEKL. The ends were cut back, 1 base at V and 3 bases at J, with 4 bases in the middle. CDR3 residues: CASSQVLNQPQHF. The CDR3 DNA follows: TGCGCCAGCAGCCAAGTTCTCAATCAGCCCCAGCATTTT.

The chain links TRBV12-5 to TRBJ1-1; D unresolved. The CDR3 is made up of 15 amino acids. Germline V gene sequence: CDR1 LGHNT, CDR2 FRNRAP. V lost 2 bases to trimming and J lost 3 bases, with 13 bases between them. CDR3: CASGLRFGGHTEAFF. For the CDR3, the DNA is TGTGCTAGTGGTTTGCGTTTCGGCGGTCACACTGAAGCTTTCTTT. Drawing the rest from reference TRBV12-5 and TRBJ1-1, the complete variable domain is DARVTQTPRHKVTEMGQEVTMRCQPILGHNTVFWYRQTMMQGLELLAYFRNRAPLDDSGMPKDRFSAEMPDATLATLKIQPSEPRDSAVYFCASGLRFGGHTEAFFGQGTRLTVV.

The rearrangement joins TRBV5-6 to TRBJ1-1; weak D call: TRBD1 (5 bases). Trimming removed 1 base from V and 5 bases from J, with 12 bases in between. The CDR3 covers 14 residues. CDR1 and CDR2 (germline): SGHDT, YYEEEE. CDR3 protein: CASSLSPGSTEAFF. The CDR3 region has the DNA TGTGCCAGCAGCTTGTCGCCAGGGTCAACTGAAGCTTTCTTT.

The gene calls are TRBV19 and TRBJ2-3, with D possibly matching TRBD2 (6 bases). Germline values: CDR1 LNHDA, CDR2 SQIVND (reference sequence). V was pared by 6 bases and J by 3 bases, with 13 bases between. This CDR3 contains 14 residues. CDR3 region: CASSPLGGTDTQYF. CDR3 in DNA: TGTGCCAGTAGCCCTCTAGGAGGGACAGATACGCAGTATTTT.

This rearrangement joins TRBV6-5 to TRBJ1-1; TRBD1 is a possible D gene (5 bases). V dropped 2 bases and J dropped 8 bases, with 18 bases sitting between them. The CDR3 totals 15 residues. The V gene's germline CDR1 is MNHEY and CDR2 SVGAGI. Here the CDR3 DNA reads TGTGCCAGCAGTTACGCCTTGGGGCGGGGGTTAGAAGCTTTCTTT. Translated: CASSYALGRGLEAFF.

The CDR3: CASSIASASLFQYF. The CDR3 region has the DNA TGTGCCAGCAGCATTGCGTCCGCCTCATTGTTCCAGTACTTC. The chain employs TRBV6-2 or TRBV6-3 and TRBJ2-7; no definite D call. The ends were cut back, 6 bases at V and 10 bases at J, with 22 bases in the middle. CDR3 length: 14 amino acids. Germline V CDR1 and CDR2: MNHEY, SVGEGT.

The chain is built from TRBV3-1 (or the pseudogene TRBV3-2) and TRBJ1-2; D is unclear. Germline CDR1 reads LGHDT; CDR2 reads YNNKEL (reference sequence). V was trimmed by 1 base and J by 2 bases, leaving 8 bases between them. CDR3 size: 14 residues. The CDR3 DNA is TGTGCCAGCAGCCAAGGGCTCTCCAACTATGGCTACACCTTC. Translated: CASSQGLSNYGYTF.

The chain carries TRBV27 and TRBJ2-7, with 8 bases identical to TRBD1. Germline V gene sequence: CDR1 MNHEY, CDR2 SMNVEV (reference sequence). V dropped 8 bases and J dropped 0; count of bases not matched to a gene: 3. The CDR3 covers 13 residues. CDR3 region: CASRTGSSYEQYF. In DNA, the CDR3 is TGTGCCAGCCGGACAGGGAGCTCCTACGAGCAGTACTTC.

The rearrangement uses TRBV5-6 and TRBJ2-7, with D possibly being TRBD2 (5 bases). Trimming pared 1 base from V and 3 bases from J, leaving 11 bases between. CDR3 length equals 14 residues. The germline CDR1 and CDR2 sequences are SGHDT and YYEEEE. For the CDR3, the DNA is TGTGCCAGCAGCTTGAGACTACGAAACTACGAGCAGTACTTC. Encoded protein: CASSLRLRNYEQYF.

The CDR3 DNA reads as TGTGCCAGCAGCCAAGCGGCAGCGGGGGGGCCTGGAAATGAGCAGTTCTTC. Its protein product is CASSQAAAGGPGNEQFF. V is TRBV3-1 (or the pseudogene TRBV3-2) and J is TRBJ2-1, with 10 bases that match TRBD2. The CDR3 runs 17 residues. V lost 1 base, J lost 7 bases, and 10 bases stayed unmatched. The germline V gene encodes CDR1 LGHDT and CDR2 YNNKEL (reference sequence).

The J gene is TRBJ2-5, the V gene TRBV27, with 7 nucleotides matching TRBD2. The CDR3 covers 13 residues. Germline CDR1 reads MNHEY; CDR2 reads SMNVEV (reference sequence). The junction had 7 bases not matched to a gene; V was cut back by 7 bases and J by 5 bases. The CDR3 DNA reads TGTGCCAGCAAAGCGGGATCGGGTGAGACCCAGTACTTC. Its protein product is CASKAGSGETQYF.

Points on this clone: An end of the junction does not agree with germline; a read error may underlie this. The rearrangement uses TRBV11-2 and TRBJ1-3, with D perhaps TRBD1 (5 bases). From germline, CDR1 is SGHAT and CDR2 FQNNGV. This CDR3 region has 15 residues. CDR3 sequence: CASSLDSVSGNTIYF. CDR3 DNA sequence: TGTGCCAGCAGCCTAGACAGTGTCTCTGGAAACACCATATATTTT.

In nucleotides, the CDR3 is TGTGCCAGCTCGCCGACTAGCTATGAGCAGTTCTTC. Amino acids: CASSPTSYEQFF. J is TRBJ2-1 and V is TRBV18; TRBD2 matches at 7 bases. The CDR3 runs to 12 residues. The germline gives CDR1 KGHSH, CDR2 LQKENI. V dropped 6 bases and J dropped 8; count of bases not matched to a gene: 4.

J is TRBJ2-3 and V is TRBV2; TRBD2 aligns across 7 bases. J lost 2 bases, V lost 8 bases, and 4 bases had no gene match. This CDR3 is built from 13 residues. CDR1 and CDR2 from the germline V gene are SNHLY and FYNNEI. CDR3 sequence: CASRLALTDTQYF. For the CDR3, the DNA is TGTGCCAGCCGACTAGCCCTCACAGATACGCAGTATTTT.

This chain uses TRBV9 with TRBJ2-2; 7 bases map to TRBD2. Germline V gene data show CDR1 as SGDLS and CDR2 as YYNGEE. The CDR3 totals 15 residues. J gave up 0 bases and V 3 bases, and 2 bases lay outside the gene matches. CDR3 in DNA: TGTGCCAGCAGCGCGACTAGCCCGAACACCGGGGAGCTGTTTTTT. It encodes CASSATSPNTGELFF.

The V gene is TRBV4-2, the J gene TRBJ2-5; 9 bases agree with TRBD1. CDR1 LGHNA and CDR2 YNFKEQ come from the germline V gene. The J segment lost 2 bases and the V segment lost 4 bases, leaving 17 bases of the junction unmatched. CDR3 size: 19 residues. CDR3 in amino acids: CASSPGEGSWTGVQETQYF. The CDR3 DNA follows: TGTGCCAGCAGCCCAGGGGAGGGAAGTTGGACAGGGGTTCAAGAGACCCAGTACTTC.

This clone was counted a single time. The chain links TRBV4-3 to TRBJ1-4; 9 bases line up with TRBD1. There are 15 residues in the CDR3. Germline V gives CDR1 LGHNA, CDR2 YSLEER. Unmatched junction bases numbered 1, after V lost 0 bases and J lost 5 bases. CDR3 in amino acids: CASSQEGTGNEKLFF. DNA for the CDR3: TGCGCCAGCAGCCAAGAAGGGACAGGGAATGAAAAACTGTTTTTT.